This T cell receptor beta chain derives from a study of cytomegalovirus exposure and HLA in healthy donors. Findings and limits, study-wide: The study dropped some indistinguishable V segments, TRBV6-2 and TRBV6-3 among them.

With regard to this clone: The antigen is unknown.

Primers included in the PCR were 60 Vbeta and 13 Jbeta primers. Per the study methods: A later analysis tallied 80 million or so unique TCR beta chains, about 12 million of them shared. Assay used: immunoSEQ multiplex PCR; TCRdb lists only in-frame clones, some missing. From that table come the V and J calls and clone size; the DNA was used to work out D and trimming. Found here are roughly 180,000 clones, 70% to 85% of them singletons; the top ten hold 3.7%. The CDR3 contains 12 residues. Germline V lookup: CDR1 MNHEY, CDR2 SMNVEV (reference sequence). Trimming removed 3 bases at V and 6 bases at J, with 6 bases between.

The V and J genes are TRBV27 and TRBJ2-1; D remains ambiguous. The receptor was isolated from a woman aged 55-75 years in good health and CMV-seropositive. Sequenced input: PBMCs. The CDR3 protein is CASSLPGNEQFF. CDR3 sequence (DNA): TGTGCCAGCAGTTTGCCAGGCAATGAGCAGTTCTTC.